This TCR beta chain was identified in a study of vaccination effects on CD4 cells after COVID-19. The wider study: Samples gathered post-vaccine arrived a median of 72 days past the second dose.

To note about this clone: Its specificity is not known.

With 6 bases clipped from V and 0 bases from J, the junction kept 4 bases outside the gene matches. CDR1 and CDR2 (germline): MNHNY, SVGAGI (reference sequence). The CDR3 has 16 residues. Clones were read by immunoSEQ multiplex PCR, and TCRdb kept only the in-frame ones, dropping some. The sample includes about 73,000 clones, about 73% of them seen just once. Cultured cells yielded isolated CD4+ T cells after less than 11 days. The vaccine given was either BNT162b2 or mRNA-1273, in two doses. Half the medium was replaced with IL-2 medium on days 3 and 7. This TCR was sampled from a human donor who received a COVID-19 vaccine. The source material was CD4+ T cells from PBMCs cultured without peptide, sampled after COVID-19 vaccination. The chain has TRBV6-6 and TRBJ2-6; 8 positions match TRBD1. This CDR3 reads CASRGQDTSGANVLTF. The CDR3 nucleotides are TGTGCCAGCAGGGGACAGGATACCTCTGGGGCCAACGTCCTGACTTTC.